Listed here are 10 T cell receptor beta chains from one sample, sequenced in a study of T cells after yellow fever vaccination. TCRdb ran MiXCR on the 5' RACE reads and lists one entry per CDR3 protein. This table holds 150,000 to 200,000 distinct CDR3 sequences, around 10% found once. The sequencing here drew on CD8+ T cells sorted from PBMCs, taken 15 days after the yellow fever booster vaccination. These receptors were taken from a man aged 18 to 29 who received the YFV17D yellow fever vaccine.

CDR3: CASSLDRQSTDTQYF. In nucleotides, the CDR3 is TGTGCCAGCAGTTTAGATCGACAGAGCACAGATACGCAGTATTTT. This chain uses TRBV12-3 or TRBV12-4 with TRBJ2-3; D might be TRBD1 (5 bases). This CDR3 region has 15 residues. V was pared by 1 base and J by 0 bases, with 8 bases between.

This chain uses TRBV6-2 or TRBV6-3 with TRBJ1-1; D is uncertain. The CDR3 runs to 13 residues. V gave up 3 bases and J gave up 1 base, with 6 bases separating them. Germline V gives CDR1 MNHEY, CDR2 SVGEGT. In DNA form, the CDR3 reads TGTGCCAGCAGTTATGGCTGGAACACTGAAGCTTTCTTT. This translates into CASSYGWNTEAFF.

The rearrangement uses TRBV12-3 or TRBV12-4 and TRBJ1-3; 9 bases fit TRBD1. V lost 3 bases and J lost 2; bases outside the gene matches: 8. CDR3 length: 17 residues. The CDR3 loop reads CASSLVRTGAPGNTIYF. CDR3 nucleotide sequence: TGTGCCAGCAGTTTGGTCAGGACAGGGGCACCTGGAAACACCATATATTTT.

This clonotype was counted between two and nine times. V is TRBV9 and J is TRBJ2-6; D assignment may be TRBD1 or TRBD2 (5 bases each). The ends were cut back, 0 bases at V and 0 bases at J, with 10 bases in the middle. This CDR3 is 17 amino acids long. The germline gives CDR1 SGDLS, CDR2 YYNGEE. The chain's CDR3 is CASSVAPGRSGANVLTF. DNA of the CDR3: TGTGCCAGCAGCGTAGCGCCGGGGCGCTCTGGGGCCAACGTCCTGACTTTC. The full variable domain, completed using reference TRBV9 and TRBJ2-6, is DSGVTQTPKHLITATGQRVTLRCSPRSGDLSVYWYQQSLDQGLQFLIQYYNGEERAKGNILERFSAQQFPDLHSELNLSSLELGDSALYFCASSVAPGRSGANVLTFGAGSRLTVL.

This clonotype was detected only a few times. The CDR3 here is CASLGVNTGELFF. The CDR3 DNA is TGTGCCAGCTTGGGGGTGAACACCGGGGAGCTGTTTTTT. The J gene is TRBJ2-2, the V gene TRBV12-3 or TRBV12-4; TRBD1 or TRBD2 may be the D gene (5 bases each). Trimming shortened V by 8 bases and J by 1 base, and 8 bases separated the two germline ends. The CDR3 sequence is 13 residues long.

A few counts support this clonotype. The chain employs TRBV29-1 and TRBJ1-1; a weak D match, TRBD1 (5 bases). This CDR3 has 11 residues. Trimming took 6 bases from V and 7 from J, leaving 12 bases between them. The V gene's germline CDR1 is SQVTM and CDR2 ANQGSEA. CDR3 residues: CSVGGKYEAFF. CDR3 nucleotide sequence: TGCAGCGTGGGGGGGAAATATGAAGCTTTCTTT.

The CDR3 nucleotides read TGTGCCAGCAGTTATACAGCCTCCTACGAGCAGTACGTC. As protein: CASSYTASYEQYV. This sequence joins TRBV6-2 or TRBV6-3 and TRBJ2-7; D is unclear. Per germline, CDR1 MNHEY and CDR2 SVGEGT. The CDR3 runs 13 residues. Between the trimmed V and J ends, which lost 3 bases and 0 bases, there was a span of 6 bases.

The sample holds a few counts of this clonotype. The rearrangement joins TRBV7-9 to TRBJ1-1; D gene ambiguous. This CDR3 is built from 13 residues. The ends were cut back, 8 bases at V and 1 base at J, with 11 bases in the middle. Germline V lookup: CDR1 SEHNR, CDR2 FQNEAQ (reference sequence). CDR3 in DNA: TGTGCCAGCCGACCCCCAGGGAACACTGAAGCTTTCTTT. Its protein product is CASRPPGNTEAFF.

This clonotype was observed a handful of times. The rearrangement uses TRBV5-1 and TRBJ2-1, with a tentative D call TRBD1 (6 bases). CDR3 length: 16 residues. Germline CDR1 is SGHRS and CDR2 is YFSETQ. The ends were cut back, 1 base at V and 11 bases at J, with 22 bases in the middle. CDR3: CASSLYRDPPGDQQFF. The DNA for the CDR3 is TGCGCCAGCAGCTTGTACCGGGACCCACCAGGGGATCAGCAGTTCTTC. Complete variable domain (other parts from reference TRBV5-1 and TRBJ2-1): KAGVTQTPRYLIKTRGQQVTLSCSPISGHRSVSWYQQTPGQGLQFLFEYFSETQRNKGNFPGRFSGRQFSNSRSEMNVSTLELGDSALYLCASSLYRDPPGDQQFFGPGTRLTVL.

This clonotype turned up a few times. The chain links TRBV7-9 to TRBJ2-7, with 8 bases fitting TRBD1. This CDR3 contains 15 residues. The V gene's germline CDR1 is SEHNR and CDR2 FQNEAQ (reference sequence). With 5 bases clipped from V and 3 bases from J, the junction kept 9 bases outside the gene matches. The CDR3 DNA sequence: TGTGCCAGCAGCACTTCCCCGGGACAGGACTACGAGCAGTACGTC. Translation gives CASSTSPGQDYEQYV.